This T cell receptor (beta chain) was sequenced during a study of blood T cell repertoires in COVID-19. Across the study: From the United States, Italy and Spain came samples of acute and convalescent COVID-19. Sample material is recorded as cDNA or gDNA derived from T cells, B-cell-depleted T cells, or PBMCs.

Germline values: CDR1 SEHNR, CDR2 FQNEAQ (reference sequence). This CDR3 spans 12 amino acids. Trimming stripped 1 base from V and 9 bases from J, with 4 bases between. Per the study methods: Amplification of reference gene primers was used by the study to estimate nucleated cell counts. Profiling relied on immunoSEQ multiplex PCR, and the TCRdb table lists in-frame clones only, not all of them. V, J and clone size derive from that table, while D and trimming were established from the DNA sequence. The sample includes 280,000 or so clones, 70% to 90% of them seen just once. Cohorts were determined from participant-reported clinical history.

This TCR was recovered from a young man who had recovered from COVID-19. The chain is built from TRBV7-9 and TRBJ1-6, with unresolved D. Specimen: PBMCs or T cells enriched from blood (not recorded which). CDR3 sequence reads: CASSLGGSPLHF. The CDR3, as DNA: TGTGCCAGCAGCTTAGGAGGTTCACCCCTCCACTTT. Filled out from reference TRBV7-9 and TRBJ1-6, the complete variable domain reads DTGVSQNPRHKITKRGQNVTFRCDPISEHNRLYWYRQTLGQGPEFLTYFQNEAQLEKSRLLSDRFSAERPKGSFSTLEIQRTEQGDSAMYLCASSLGGSPLHFGNGTRLTVT.